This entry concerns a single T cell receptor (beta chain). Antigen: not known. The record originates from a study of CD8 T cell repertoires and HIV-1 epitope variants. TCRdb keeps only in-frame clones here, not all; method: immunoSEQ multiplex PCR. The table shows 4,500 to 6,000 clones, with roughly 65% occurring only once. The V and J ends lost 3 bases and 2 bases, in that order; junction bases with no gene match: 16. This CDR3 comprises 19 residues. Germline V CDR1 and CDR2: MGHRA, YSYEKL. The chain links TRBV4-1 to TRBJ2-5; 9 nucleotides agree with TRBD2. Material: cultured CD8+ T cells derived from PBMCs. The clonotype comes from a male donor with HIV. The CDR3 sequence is CASSHSRVPSGMVQETQYF. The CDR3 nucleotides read TGCGCCAGCAGCCACTCTAGGGTCCCTAGCGGGATGGTGCAAGAGACCCAGTACTTC.